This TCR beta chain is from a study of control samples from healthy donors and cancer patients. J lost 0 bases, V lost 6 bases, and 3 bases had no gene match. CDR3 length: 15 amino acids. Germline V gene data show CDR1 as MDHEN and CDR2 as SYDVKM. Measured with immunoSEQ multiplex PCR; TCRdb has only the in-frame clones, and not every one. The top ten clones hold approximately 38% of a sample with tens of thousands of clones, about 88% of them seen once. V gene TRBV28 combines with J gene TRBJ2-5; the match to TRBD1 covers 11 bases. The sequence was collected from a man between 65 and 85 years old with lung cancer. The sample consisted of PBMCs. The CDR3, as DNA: TGTGCCAGCAGACCGGACAGGGGGCACCAAGAGACCCAGTACTTC. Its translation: CASRPDRGHQETQYF.